The clone carrying this T cell receptor (beta chain) was recorded a few times. Its target is not known. The entry originates in a study of type 1 regulatory T cells. At the level of the study: T-allo10 is an in vitro-generated, Tr1-enriched CD4 T cell product specific for alloantigen.

Per the germline V gene, CDR1 is SGHRS and CDR2 is YFSETQ. V was pared by 3 bases and J by 3 bases, with 12 bases between. The CDR3 is 15 amino acids. TCRdb called the reads again in MiXCR, with one record for every CDR3 protein. The sample holds over 55,000 distinct CDR3 sequences, around 63% seen once. T-allo10 cells from the graft donor were described as anergic, host-alloantigen-specific, and alloantigen-specific suppressors. V and J are TRBV5-1 and TRBJ2-2, with D perhaps TRBD1 or TRBD2 (5 bases each). Sequencing input: cultured T cells, either the whole culture or a sorted T cell fraction (not recorded which). Subset in this sample: Tr1-enriched cell product generated in vitro against host alloantigens. This TCR derives from a human donor in good health. The CDR3 protein is CASSSGTPDTGELFF. The CDR3 nucleotides read TGCGCCAGCAGCTCCGGGACGCCCGACACCGGGGAGCTGTTTTTT. The entire variable domain, with the rest obtained from reference TRBV5-1 and TRBJ2-2, is as follows: KAGVTQTPRYLIKTRGQQVTLSCSPISGHRSVSWYQQTPGQGLQFLFEYFSETQRNKGNFPGRFSGRQFSNSRSEMNVSTLELGDSALYLCASSSGTPDTGELFFGEGSRLTVL.